The next 11 T cell receptor beta chains were all read from a single sample in a study of T cell changes during pregnancy in multiple sclerosis. Profiled with immunoSEQ multiplex PCR; TCRdb holds only in-frame clones, not every one. The sample lists some 85,000 clones, roughly 95% occurring once. The specimen comprised peripheral blood, sampled in the second trimester of pregnancy. The receptors come from a female donor with multiple sclerosis, enrolled in a pregnancy study.

The V call is TRBV5-4, the J call TRBJ2-1; TRBD2 matches at 11 bases. Germline assignment: CDR1 SGHNT and CDR2 YYREEE (reference sequence). Trimming took 4 bases from V and 8 from J; bases not matched to a gene: 8. The CDR3 loop spans 15 amino acids. Here the CDR3 DNA reads TGTGCCAGCAGCCCAGTAGCGGGAGGGCCTGATGAGCAGTTCTTC. Encoded protein: CASSPVAGGPDEQFF.

In DNA form, the CDR3 reads TGTGCCAGTAGTATAGGTAGGGACAGGGAAGGCGAAAAACTGTTTTTT. It yields the protein CASSIGRDREGEKLFF. V and J are TRBV19 and TRBJ1-4, with TRBD1 matching 9 bases. The CDR3 runs 16 residues. V dropped 1 base and J dropped 8; count of bases not matched to a gene: 8. CDR1 and CDR2 (germline): LNHDA, SQIVND (reference sequence).

The rearrangement uses TRBV5-4 and TRBJ2-2, with 12 nucleotides matching TRBD2. The CDR3 is 17 residues long. Germline values: CDR1 SGHNT, CDR2 YYREEE (reference sequence). V gave up 6 bases and J gave up 1 base; unmatched junction bases: 7. The chain's CDR3 is CASNRGLAGMNTGELFF. For the CDR3, the DNA is TGTGCCAGCAACCGAGGACTAGCGGGAATGAACACCGGGGAGCTGTTTTTT.

This clone was counted a single time. The CDR3 region is CASSYRGPSEQYF. CDR3 in DNA: TGTGCCAGCAGCTACAGGGGCCCCAGCGAGCAGTACTTC. This chain uses TRBV5-4 with TRBJ2-7, with 7 bases fitting TRBD1. This CDR3 has 13 amino acids. After removal of 3 bases from V and 6 bases from J, the junction contained 6 bases not matched to a gene. Germline V CDR1 and CDR2: SGHNT, YYREEE (reference sequence).

The chain uses TRBV6-6 and TRBJ2-2; 8 bases are a match to TRBD1. J gave up 5 bases and V 6 bases, and 5 bases lay outside the gene matches. The CDR3 extends over 14 amino acids. From germline, CDR1 is MNHNY and CDR2 SVGAGI (reference sequence). CDR3 nucleotides: TGTGCCAGCAGAACAGGGGGTTCTACCGGGGAGCTGTTTTTT. Its translation: CASRTGGSTGELFF.

The count of this clone is one. V is TRBV6-7 and J is TRBJ2-1; TRBD1 matches at 9 bases. TRBV6-7 qualifies as an ORF whose function is uncertain. The CDR3 spans 15 residues. Losses at the gene ends were 2 bases for V and 8 bases for J; bases not matched to a gene: 7. For the CDR3, the DNA is TGTGCCAGCAGTTACGACGGGACAGGGACACATGAGCAGTTCTTC. It encodes CASSYDGTGTHEQFF.

V usage is TRBV30 and J usage is TRBJ2-7; 7 bases align to TRBD2. V was clipped by 1 base and J by 7 bases; unmatched bases: 4. Germline V gene data show CDR1 as GTSNPN and CDR2 as SVGIG (reference sequence). The CDR3 sequence is 12 residues long. This chain's CDR3 is CAWSGGGPEQYF. DNA of the CDR3: TGTGCCTGGAGTGGGGGAGGGCCGGAGCAGTACTTC.

This clone was counted once. The chain recombines TRBV5-5 with TRBJ1-2, with TRBD1 as a possible D gene (6 bases). V lost 4 bases and J 4 bases, leaving 11 bases between the germline ends. Per the germline V gene, CDR1 is SGHKS and CDR2 is YYEKEE (reference sequence). The CDR3 extends over 13 amino acids. As DNA, the CDR3 is TGTGCCAGCAGCCAAGGGGGTAGCTATGGCTACACCTTC. Amino acids: CASSQGGSYGYTF.

This clone occurred a few times. The CDR3 loop is CASSLALAYEQYF. The CDR3 DNA sequence: TGTGCCAGCAGCTTAGCCCTAGCCTACGAGCAGTACTTC. The V gene is TRBV7-6, the J gene TRBJ2-7; D unresolved. The CDR3 is made up of 13 amino acids. Germline V CDR1 and CDR2: SGHVS, FNYEAQ. V lost 0 bases and J lost 2, with 5 bases in between.

The chain uses TRBV6-5 and TRBJ2-2; D uncertain. Trimming removed 2 bases from V and 6 bases from J, with 16 bases in between. Germline-derived CDR1 and CDR2 are MNHEY and SVGAGI. This CDR3 has 16 residues. Here the CDR3 reads CASSYNSGSYPGELFF. The CDR3 DNA follows: TGTGCCAGCAGTTACAATTCCGGGTCTTACCCCGGGGAGCTGTTTTTT.

The rearrangement links TRBV4-1 to TRBJ2-5, with a possible D match to TRBD2 (6 bases). This CDR3 has 14 amino acids. CDR1 is MGHRA, CDR2 YSYEKL, per germline. The V gene lost 0 bases and the J gene lost 4 bases, with 9 bases spanning the gap. The CDR3 DNA follows: TGCGCCAGCAGCCAAGATGGAGGGGTAGAGACCCAGTACTTC. Residues: CASSQDGGVETQYF.